These 25 T cell receptor beta chains share one sample of origin, sequenced in a study of type 1 regulatory T cells (dated by TCRdb to about 2021). Sequencing took place on an Illumina MiSeq. TCRdb redid the processing of the public reads, applying fastp at Q25 and MiXCR, and retained in-frame beta chains. Entries are consolidated by CDR3 protein sequence, retaining the most common genes and DNA. A total of about 59,000 distinct CDR3 sequences appear in this sample, 55% to 65% of them only once. The top ten clonotypes cover around 1.9% of the sample. Their antigens are not known. Material: cultured non-Tr1 T cells, either the whole culture or a sorted T cell fraction (not recorded which). Explained via the paper, the cell subset or site label denotes: non-Tr1 population from the T-allo10 product. The receptors come from a human donor in good health.

V gene TRBV20-1 combines with J gene TRBJ1-1; tentative D call: TRBD1 (5 bases). Germline CDR1 and CDR2: DFQATT and SNEGSKA (reference sequence). The CDR3 runs 13 residues. Trimming took 6 bases from V and 3 from J, leaving 14 bases between them. CDR3 DNA: TGCAGTGCCCGTGGGGCCCGAGACACTGAAGCTTTCTTT. This encodes CSARGARDTEAFF.

The rearrangement uses TRBV7-9 and TRBJ1-2; 10 positions match TRBD1. Per germline, CDR1 SEHNR and CDR2 FQNEAQ (reference sequence). The trim removed 5 bases at V and 9 bases at J, leaving 6 bases unmatched. The CDR3 covers 13 residues. This chain's CDR3 is CASSPPGQGSYTF. The CDR3 nucleotides are TGTGCCAGCAGCCCACCGGGACAGGGGAGCTACACCTTC.

By share, this clonotype counts as medium-sized. V usage is TRBV27 and J usage is TRBJ2-5; 8 bases align to TRBD1. CDR1 is MNHEY, CDR2 SMNVEV, per germline (reference sequence). V shed 5 bases and J 5 bases; nucleotides not matched to a gene: 7. The CDR3 loop spans 14 amino acids. DNA for the CDR3: TGTGCCAGCAGTACCCGGACAGGGCTGGAGACCCAGTACTTC. Encoded protein: CASSTRTGLETQYF.

The gene calls are TRBV5-1 and TRBJ2-1; a weak D match, TRBD1 (6 bases). The V gene's germline CDR1 is SGHRS and CDR2 YFSETQ. CDR3 length: 15 residues. The germline V and J ends were trimmed by 2 bases and 6 bases, with 15 bases remaining between them. The CDR3, as DNA: TGCGCCAGCAGCTTCGGGCAGGGGTTCATCAATGAGCAGTTCTTC. Translation: CASSFGQGFINEQFF.

The chain links TRBV20-1 to TRBJ1-1; no definite D call. Germline V gene lookup returns CDR1 DFQATT and CDR2 SNEGSKA (reference sequence). The CDR3 loop spans 14 amino acids. Trimming shortened V by 7 bases and J by 3 bases, and 18 bases separated the two germline ends. CDR3 in amino acids: CSVQEVGRYTEAFF. The CDR3 DNA is TGCAGTGTTCAGGAGGTAGGGAGGTACACTGAAGCTTTCTTT.

There are a few counts of this clonotype. V and J are TRBV5-1 and TRBJ2-3, with 11 positions matching TRBD2. Germline V CDR1 and CDR2: SGHRS, YFSETQ. V lost 4 bases, J lost 8 bases, and 9 bases stayed unmatched. The CDR3 has 15 amino acids. The CDR3 is CASSPKLAGASTQYF. CDR3 DNA sequence: TGCGCCAGCAGCCCGAAACTAGCGGGAGCCTCTACGCAGTATTTT. The whole variable domain, remainder taken from reference TRBV5-1 and TRBJ2-3, is KAGVTQTPRYLIKTRGQQVTLSCSPISGHRSVSWYQQTPGQGLQFLFEYFSETQRNKGNFPGRFSGRQFSNSRSEMNVSTLELGDSALYLCASSPKLAGASTQYFGPGTRLTVL.

The V call is TRBV6-1, the J call TRBJ2-7; no firm D call. V lost 2 bases and J 0 bases, leaving 11 bases between the germline ends. From germline, CDR1 is MNHNS and CDR2 SASEGT. The CDR3 extends over 15 amino acids. The CDR3 DNA reads as TGTGCCAGCAGTGAAAGTTTCGCAAGCTCCTACGAGCAGTACTTC. The encoded protein is CASSESFASSYEQYF.

This clonotype turned up a few times. J is TRBJ1-1 and V is TRBV3-1; 8 bases are a match to TRBD1. V gave up 8 bases and J gave up 4 bases; unmatched junction bases: 9. The germline V gene encodes CDR1 LGHDT and CDR2 YNNKEL (reference sequence). This CDR3 has 14 residues. Written as DNA, the CDR3 is TGTGCCAGCTCCCAACGGGACAGGAGCACTGAAGCTTTCTTT. Translated, it gives CASSQRDRSTEAFF.

Turning to this clonotype: The CDR3 ends on some other residue instead of the conserved phenylalanine or tryptophan, so this is likely a read error. The chain combines TRBV7-2 with TRBJ2-1; TRBD2 might be the D (6 bases). V lost 9 bases, J lost 13 bases, and 22 bases lay in between. This CDR3 spans 13 amino acids. Germline CDR1 and CDR2: SGHTA and FQGNSA. For the CDR3, the DNA is TGTGCCAGGAGCATGTTTAGCGGCAGCACCCAGTTCCTC. This encodes CARSMFSGSTQFL.

The chain recombines TRBV6-2 or TRBV6-3 with TRBJ1-2; the D is unclear. Germline V gene lookup returns CDR1 MNHEY and CDR2 SVGEGT. With 4 bases removed from V and 8 bases from J, the gap between germline ends came to 17 bases. The CDR3 spans 14 residues. As DNA, the CDR3 is TGTGCCAGCAGTTTCAGCGACCGGGCGGGAGGCTACACCTTC. Its protein product is CASSFSDRAGGYTF.

This clonotype was seen a handful of times. The V and J genes are TRBV5-1 and TRBJ1-1, with TRBD1 identical over 7 bases. V was pared by 2 bases and J by 0 bases, with 4 bases of the junction left unmatched. This CDR3 comprises 15 residues. Germline CDR1 is SGHRS and CDR2 is YFSETQ. For the CDR3, the DNA is TGCGCCAGCAGCTTACAGACAGGGATGAACACTGAAGCTTTCTTT. Its protein product is CASSLQTGMNTEAFF.

This clonotype was seen ten or more times. The genes are TRBV5-1 and TRBJ2-7, with TRBD2 identical over 10 bases. J lost 0 bases, V lost 4 bases, and 4 bases had no gene match. This CDR3 has 15 amino acids. The germline gives CDR1 SGHRS, CDR2 YFSETQ. CDR3 in amino acids: CASSELAGVSYEQYF. The CDR3 bases are TGCGCCAGCAGCGAGCTAGCGGGAGTCTCCTACGAGCAGTACTTC.

V usage is TRBV20-1 and J usage is TRBJ2-7; D possibly corresponds to TRBD2 (5 bases). V was pared by 3 bases and J by 2 bases, with 17 bases between. The V gene's germline CDR1 is DFQATT and CDR2 SNEGSKA (reference sequence). The CDR3 loop spans 15 amino acids. For the CDR3, the DNA is TGCAGTGCTAGGACACTAGGTTTTACCACCTACGAGCAGTACTTC. Its protein is CSARTLGFTTYEQYF.

V and J are TRBV19 and TRBJ1-5; D might be TRBD1 (5 bases). This CDR3 contains 15 residues. Germline CDR1 reads LNHDA; CDR2 reads SQIVND (reference sequence). V was cut by 3 bases and J by 6 bases, with 15 bases left in between. The CDR3 DNA sequence: TGTGCCAGTAGTATGGGGCAGGGTAGGGCTCAGCCCCAGCATTTT. Its protein is CASSMGQGRAQPQHF.

This clonotype occurred once. The rearrangement uses TRBV18 and TRBJ1-6; no clear D gene. Germline V gene data show CDR1 as KGHSH and CDR2 as LQKENI. V was clipped by 4 bases and J by 8 bases, with 6 bases between them. The CDR3 has 12 residues. CDR3 nucleotide sequence: TGTGCCAGCTCACACATGGATTCACCCCTCCACTTT. As protein: CASSHMDSPLHF.

This clonotype appeared a few times. V is TRBV6-2 or TRBV6-3 and J is TRBJ2-1; D gene unclear. Germline values: CDR1 MNHEY, CDR2 SVGEGT. V was clipped by 5 bases and J by 5 bases, with 4 bases between them. There are 11 residues in the CDR3. DNA for the CDR3: TGTGCCAGCAGTAAGAACAATGAGCAGTTCTTC. Translated, it gives CASSKNNEQFF.

The chain joins TRBV4-1 to TRBJ2-7, with D perhaps TRBD1 (5 bases). The CDR3 totals 18 residues. Germline V gene data show CDR1 as MGHRA and CDR2 as YSYEKL. The V and J ends lost 6 bases and 3 bases respectively, with 27 bases between them. CDR3 DNA sequence: TGCGCCAGCAGTCTGATACGGCAAACAGGCAAAGGGGTCTACGAGCAGTACTTC. This translates into CASSLIRQTGKGVYEQYF.

This clonotype was counted between two and nine times. This chain uses TRBV12-3 or TRBV12-4 with TRBJ2-7; weak D call: TRBD1 (7 bases). Trimming pared 4 bases from V and 8 bases from J, leaving 18 bases between. The CDR3 totals 14 residues. The CDR3 bases are TGTGCCAGCAGTTCAGACAGGGTGCTAGCGCAGCAGTACTTC. Translation: CASSSDRVLAQQYF.

This clonotype occurred a few times. This CDR3 is CASGTGASSYEQYF. The CDR3 DNA is TGTGCCAGCGGGACAGGGGCGAGTTCCTACGAGCAGTACTTC. The chain has TRBV12-3 or TRBV12-4 and TRBJ2-7, with 10 bases lining up with TRBD1. The CDR3 consists of 14 residues. V shed 8 bases, J shed 1 base, and the junction held 5 bases outside the gene matches.

V is TRBV6-1 and J is TRBJ1-2; perhaps TRBD1 as D (6 bases). The germline V gene encodes CDR1 MNHNS and CDR2 SASEGT. The V end lost 10 bases, the J end lost 7 bases, and 10 bases lay between the germline ends. The CDR3 has 10 amino acids. The CDR3 nucleotides are TGTGCCACAGGGGCCATTGGCTACACCTTC. Amino acid sequence: CATGAIGYTF.

This clonotype was seen a handful of times. This chain connects TRBV5-1 to TRBJ2-7, with a tentative D call TRBD1 (5 bases). The ends were cut back, 7 bases at V and 0 bases at J, with 14 bases in the middle. The CDR3 covers 14 residues. CDR1 SGHRS and CDR2 YFSETQ come from the germline V gene. CDR3 sequence (DNA): TGCGCCAGCCGACAGACAGAGGTCTCCTACGAGCAGTACTTC. This encodes CASRQTEVSYEQYF.

A few counts support this clonotype. The chain uses TRBV5-4 and TRBJ1-1; tentatively, D is TRBD1 (6 bases). V gave up 1 base and J gave up 5 bases, with 12 bases separating them. The CDR3 length is 14 residues. Germline V gene sequence: CDR1 SGHNT, CDR2 YYREEE (reference sequence). CDR3 loop: CASSLRGARTEAFF. CDR3 sequence (DNA): TGTGCCAGCAGCTTGCGGGGGGCGCGTACTGAAGCTTTCTTT.

The chain recombines TRBV25-1 with TRBJ1-1, with D tentatively TRBD1 (6 bases). Trimming removed 7 bases from V and 2 bases from J, with 17 bases in between. CDR3 length equals 15 residues. Germline V lookup: CDR1 MGHDK, CDR2 SYGVNS. This CDR3 reads CASKGGRKGNTEAFF. The DNA for the CDR3 is TGTGCCAGCAAAGGGGGGCGAAAGGGCAACACTGAAGCTTTCTTT.

This clonotype was seen more than once but under ten times. The chain uses TRBV6-6 and TRBJ1-2; no clear D. Germline V CDR1 and CDR2: MNHNY, SVGAGI (reference sequence). V was shortened by 5 bases and J by 2 bases, with 6 bases between the two germline ends. The length of the CDR3 is 12 residues. Written as DNA, the CDR3 is TGTGCCAGCAGTAGGGAGAACTATGGCTACACCTTC. Translating it yields CASSRENYGYTF.

A single count supports this clonotype. The V and J genes are TRBV18 and TRBJ1-5; no clear D. Per germline, CDR1 KGHSH and CDR2 LQKENI. There are 15 residues in the CDR3. V dropped 2 bases and J dropped 4 bases, with 12 bases sitting between them. The CDR3 DNA sequence: TGTGCCAGCTCACCAAAATTCGTAGGAAATCAGCCCCAGCATTTT. Translation gives CASSPKFVGNQPQHF.